These 14 T cell receptor beta chains share one sample of origin, sequenced in a study of human T cells and chemical hapten exposure. Unfractionated whole blood yielded total RNA. TCRdb itself ran the 5' RACE reads through MiXCR, one entry per CDR3 protein. The repertoire includes around 140,000 distinct CDR3 sequences, 4.1% of them detected once, and around 1.5% sits in the top ten. These receptors originate from a female donor in good health.

This clonotype was picked up a small number of times. The J gene is TRBJ2-1, the V gene TRBV29-1; TRBD2 matches at 7 bases. Germline trimming cut 7 bases from V and 8 bases from J; bases unmatched to any gene: 11. Germline V gives CDR1 SQVTM, CDR2 ANQGSEA. There are 13 residues in the CDR3. Written as DNA, the CDR3 is TGCAGCGGACGGACTAGGGGACGGGATGAGCAGTTCTTC. This codes for CSGRTRGRDEQFF.

Many counts were recorded for this clonotype. The J gene is TRBJ1-1, the V gene TRBV18, with 10 positions matching TRBD1. The CDR3 contains 13 residues. CDR1 is KGHSH and CDR2 is LQKENI in the germline V gene. With 3 bases clipped from V and 8 bases from J, the junction kept 3 bases outside the gene matches. The DNA of the CDR3 is TGTGCCAGCTCACCGGGACAGGGGATGGAAGCTTTCTTT. This sequence encodes CASSPGQGMEAFF. The complete variable domain, with remaining parts taken from reference TRBV18 and TRBJ1-1, reads NAGVMQNPRHLVRRRGQEARLRCSPMKGHSHVYWYRQLPEEGLKFMVYLQKENIIDESGMPKERFSAEFPKEGPSILRIQQVVRGDSAAYFCASSPGQGMEAFFGQGTRLTVV.

The chain links TRBV6-6 to TRBJ2-1, with 8 bases aligning to TRBD1. This CDR3 has 15 amino acids. The germline CDR1 and CDR2 sequences are MNHNY and SVGAGI (reference sequence). V lost 6 bases, J lost 4 bases, and 8 bases stayed unmatched. CDR3 in DNA: TGTGCCAGCAGGGGTGGGGACAGGAGTTACAATGAGCAGTTCTTC. Protein product: CASRGGDRSYNEQFF.

This clonotype was counted at least ten times. The genes are TRBV6-5 and TRBJ1-5; 7 bases are a match to TRBD1. In germline, CDR1 is MNHEY, CDR2 SVGAGI. Trimming at V came to 4 bases and at J to 2 bases, leaving 5 bases not matched to a gene. This CDR3 is 15 amino acids long. The CDR3 DNA reads as TGTGCCAGCAGTTTAAGGGGGCTAGGCAATCAGCCCCAGCATTTT. It is translated as CASSLRGLGNQPQHF.

The sample holds many counts of this clonotype. The V gene is TRBV5-1, the J gene TRBJ2-3, with 10 nucleotides matching TRBD1. This CDR3 comprises 15 residues. From germline, CDR1 is SGHRS and CDR2 YFSETQ. The trim removed 6 bases at V and 3 bases at J, leaving 7 bases unmatched. CDR3 amino acids: CASTRQGATTDTQYF. As DNA, the CDR3 is TGCGCCAGCACTAGACAGGGGGCTACAACAGATACGCAGTATTTT.

This clonotype was counted at least ten times. V is TRBV4-3 and J is TRBJ1-6; possible D gene TRBD1, 5 bases. From germline, CDR1 is LGHNA and CDR2 YSLEER. The CDR3 totals 17 residues. Trimming took 0 bases from V and 10 from J, leaving 19 bases between them. The CDR3 spells CASSQEAGFGSSSPLHF. CDR3 nucleotides: TGCGCCAGCAGCCAAGAGGCAGGGTTTGGGAGTAGCTCACCCCTCCACTTT.

With regard to this clonotype: A much larger clone lies one base from this, so it may be a read error. The V gene is TRBV5-1, the J gene TRBJ1-1, with 8 bases that match TRBD1. Germline V gene lookup returns CDR1 SGHRS and CDR2 YFSETQ. CDR3 length equals 14 residues. V dropped 3 bases and J dropped 0; count of bases not matched to a gene: 1. Here the CDR3 reads CASSWDRMNTEAFF. The CDR3 DNA reads as TGCGCCAGCAGCTGGGACAGGATGAACACTGAAGCTTTCTTT. The complete variable domain, with remaining parts taken from reference TRBV5-1 and TRBJ1-1, reads KAGVTQTPRYLIKTRGQQVTLSCSPISGHRSVSWYQQTPGQGLQFLFEYFSETQRNKGNFPGRFSGRQFSNSRSEMNVSTLELGDSALYLCASSWDRMNTEAFFGQGTRLTVV.

This clonotype was recorded many times. The V and J genes are TRBV2 and TRBJ1-2; no reliable D call. This CDR3 spans 13 amino acids. From germline, CDR1 is SNHLY and CDR2 FYNNEI. The germline V and J ends were trimmed by 6 bases and 7 bases, with 15 bases remaining between them. CDR3: CASRWTSIGGYTF. The CDR3 DNA reads as TGTGCCAGCAGGTGGACTTCCATCGGTGGCTACACCTTC.

The table lists this clonotype with many counts. The chain employs TRBV4-1 and TRBJ2-4; D is possibly TRBD1 (5 bases). Trimming left V 2 bases short and J 7 bases short, with 12 bases between. This CDR3 region has 14 residues. Germline V gives CDR1 MGHRA, CDR2 YSYEKL. The CDR3 region is CASSQHSSGNIQYF. The CDR3 region has the DNA TGCGCCAGCAGCCAACATTCGTCAGGGAACATTCAGTACTTC.

This clonotype has a count of ten or more. The DNA of the CDR3 is TGTGCCAGCAGCGTACTGGCAGGGGAGATGGGCACCGGGGAGCTGTTTTTT. Translated, it gives CASSVLAGEMGTGELFF. The chain couples TRBV9 to TRBJ2-2, with D maybe TRBD1 (6 bases). With 1 base removed from V and 4 bases from J, the gap between germline ends came to 17 bases. The germline gives CDR1 SGDLS, CDR2 YYNGEE. This CDR3 contains 17 residues.

This clonotype was observed at least ten times. The chain is built from TRBV7-2 and TRBJ2-7; unclear D gene. From germline, CDR1 is SGHTA and CDR2 FQGNSA. V dropped 2 bases and J dropped 2 bases, with 10 bases sitting between them. The CDR3 loop spans 14 amino acids. The CDR3 loop reads CASSLSFNAYEQYF. CDR3 sequence (DNA): TGTGCCAGCAGCTTATCATTTAATGCCTACGAGCAGTACTTC.

Ten or more counts support this clonotype. The chain has TRBV7-2 and TRBJ2-1, with TRBD2 matching over 10 bases. There are 21 residues in the CDR3. Germline V gene lookup returns CDR1 SGHTA and CDR2 FQGNSA. J was trimmed by 0 bases and V by 2 bases; bases with no gene match: 16. The CDR3 coding sequence is TGTGCCAGCAGCTTATTTGCTCCAAACGCACTAGCGGGGAGCTCCTACAATGAGCAGTTCTTC. Translated, it gives CASSLFAPNALAGSSYNEQFF.

In this sample, this clonotype turned up many times. The rearrangement uses TRBV25-1 and TRBJ1-1; a possible D gene is TRBD1 (6 bases). This CDR3 has 14 residues. Trimming removed 2 bases at V and 5 bases at J, with 12 bases between. The germline V gene has CDR1 MGHDK and CDR2 SYGVNS. CDR3: CASSEVGGRTEAFF. The CDR3 bases are TGTGCCAGCAGTGAAGTTGGGGGGCGGACTGAAGCTTTCTTT.

This clonotype was observed many times. V gene TRBV19 combines with J gene TRBJ2-7; D not certain. The germline V gene encodes CDR1 LNHDA and CDR2 SQIVND (reference sequence). V was cut by 0 bases and J by 3 bases, with 21 bases left in between. This CDR3 comprises 18 residues. The CDR3 reads CASSIEGPPPRVNYEQYF. As DNA, the CDR3 is TGTGCCAGTAGTATAGAAGGACCCCCCCCGCGAGTCAACTACGAGCAGTACTTC.